The next 6 T cell receptor beta chains were all read from a single sample in a study of CD8 T cells in ankylosing spondylitis. Overall study results and limits: Made up of 7 to 9 highly homologous variants, a TCR beta motif appeared characteristic of ankylosing spondylitis blood.

Their antigen targets remain unknown. Using its own MiXCR run on the 5' RACE reads, TCRdb lists one record per CDR3 protein. The sample yields tens of thousands of distinct CDR3 sequences, about 8.3% seen once. Material for sequencing was blood, either unsorted or a sorted T cell fraction (not recorded which). These receptors were collected from a male donor with ankylosing spondylitis.

This clonotype appeared many times. The gene calls are TRBV30 and TRBJ2-3; unclear D gene. The CDR3 runs to 16 residues. The V end was cut by 3 bases, the J end by 1 base, with 17 bases between. CDR1 is GTSNPN, CDR2 SVGIG, per germline (reference sequence). CDR3 bases: TGTGCCTGGAGCATCGACCATGCATTGGGCACAGATACGCAGTATTTT. It yields the protein CAWSIDHALGTDTQYF.

The V gene is TRBV7-9, the J gene TRBJ2-5; 9 positions match TRBD2. Germline values: CDR1 SEHNR, CDR2 FQNEAQ (reference sequence). Trimming removed 1 base from V and 4 bases from J; junction bases left unmatched: 7. The CDR3 totals 16 residues. CDR3 amino acids: CASSLDPTLAGETQYF. DNA for the CDR3: TGTGCCAGCAGCTTAGATCCCACACTAGCGGGAGAGACCCAGTACTTC.

This clonotype has at least ten counts. V is TRBV20-1 and J is TRBJ2-7; 8 bases agree with TRBD1. V was pared by 5 bases and J by 5 bases, with 5 bases of the junction left unmatched. Germline V gene data show CDR1 as DFQATT and CDR2 as SNEGSKA (reference sequence). CDR3 length equals 12 residues. CDR3 protein: CSAFGQGNEQYV. For the CDR3, the DNA is TGCAGTGCTTTCGGACAGGGCAACGAGCAGTACGTC.

The chain couples TRBV28 to TRBJ2-7, with D perhaps TRBD1 (5 bases). This CDR3 region has 15 residues. CDR1 MDHEN and CDR2 SYDVKM come from the germline V gene. Trimming removed 6 bases from V and 0 bases from J, with 15 bases in between. DNA for the CDR3: TGTGCCAGCAGCACGTCGACAGAAAGCTCCTACGAGCAGTACGTC. It codes for CASSTSTESSYEQYV.

This clonotype was seen repeatedly, ten times or more. J is TRBJ2-3 and V is TRBV24-1; 10 bases match TRBD2. With V trimmed by 6 bases and J by 2 bases, 10 bases remained unmatched. This CDR3 has 17 amino acids. The V gene's germline CDR1 is KGHDR and CDR2 SFDVKD. The CDR3 DNA reads TGTGCCACCAGTCAGCGGGAGGGCCAAGCACACACAGATACGCAGTATTTT. It encodes CATSQREGQAHTDTQYF.

This clonotype occurred a few times. The rearrangement links TRBV10-3 to TRBJ2-5; D tentatively reads TRBD1 or TRBD2 (5 bases each). Trimming cost V 8 bases and J 4 bases, with 17 bases left between them. The germline CDR1 and CDR2 sequences are ENHRY and SYGVKD. This CDR3 is 14 amino acids long. CDR3 sequence reads: CAIDGDGLRETQYF. The CDR3 bases are TGTGCCATCGATGGGGACGGCTTGAGAGAGACCCAGTACTTC.